A single sample is the source of the 28 T cell receptor beta chains below, sequenced in a study of identical twins. TCRdb reprocessed the 5' RACE reads via MiXCR and lists one record per CDR3 protein. The data contain some 590,000 distinct CDR3 sequences, roughly 9.5% of them singletons. These data were likewise used in another study, on yellow fever vaccine responses in identical twins.

What was sequenced was PBMCs. All receptors come from a woman aged 18 to 35 in good health.

This clonotype was recorded many times. V usage is TRBV11-2 and J usage is TRBJ2-3; the match to TRBD2 covers 7 bases. J was trimmed by 0 bases and V by 4 bases; bases with no gene match: 16. Germline V gene lookup returns CDR1 SGHAT and CDR2 FQNNGV. This CDR3 spans 19 amino acids. The CDR3 protein is CASSSQPRLAESSTDTQYF. CDR3 nucleotide sequence: TGTGCCAGCAGCTCACAACCTCGACTAGCCGAAAGCAGCACAGATACGCAGTATTTT. The full variable domain, in which reference TRBV11-2 and TRBJ2-3 provide the parts outside the CDR3, is EAGVAQSPRYKIIEKRQSVAFWCNPISGHATLYWYQQILGQGPKLLIQFQNNGVVDDSQLPKDRFSAERLKGVDSTLKIQPAKLEDSAVYLCASSSQPRLAESSTDTQYFGPGTRLTVL.

The sample holds a few counts of this clonotype. The J gene is TRBJ2-2, the V gene TRBV5-1; the match to TRBD2 covers 8 bases. J lost 4 bases, V lost 4 bases, and 6 bases had no gene match. The CDR3 totals 15 residues. The germline CDR1 and CDR2 sequences are SGHRS and YFSETQ. CDR3 residues: CASSHGLALTGELFF. CDR3 coding DNA: TGCGCCAGCAGCCACGGACTAGCCCTCACCGGGGAGCTGTTTTTT.

This clonotype has more than one count but fewer than ten. This chain links TRBV7-8 with TRBJ2-2; D is unresolved. The CDR3 loop spans 17 amino acids. Trimming left V 2 bases short and J 7 bases short, with 20 bases between. Per the germline V gene, CDR1 is SGHVS and CDR2 is FQNEAQ. The CDR3 is CASSLLESTAALGELFF. The CDR3 region has the DNA TGTGCCAGCAGCTTACTCGAGTCGACTGCGGCTCTCGGGGAGCTGTTTTTT.

This clonotype was counted ten times or more. The chain recombines TRBV7-9 with TRBJ1-1; the D is unclear. Trimming took off 2 bases at V and 1 base at J, with 11 bases between the two ends. The germline V gene has CDR1 SEHNR and CDR2 FQNEAQ (reference sequence). The CDR3 spans 15 residues. The CDR3 is CASSLLAVENTEAFF. CDR3 DNA sequence: TGTGCCAGCAGCTTATTGGCAGTGGAGAACACTGAAGCTTTCTTT.

This clonotype showed up just a few times. The chain has TRBV7-3 and TRBJ2-3, with 12 bases that match TRBD2. The V gene's germline CDR1 is SGHTA and CDR2 FQGTGA. V shed 6 bases, J shed 1 base, and the junction held 5 bases outside the gene matches. The CDR3 length is 16 residues. CDR3 amino acids: CASRRTSGVCTDTQYF. DNA of the CDR3: TGTGCCAGCAGAAGGACTAGCGGGGTGTGCACAGATACGCAGTATTTT. Combining the CDR3 with reference TRBV7-3 and TRBJ2-3 gives the whole variable domain GAGVSQTPSNKVTEKGKYVELRCDPISGHTALYWYRQSLGQGPEFLIYFQGTGAADDSGLPNDRFFAVRPEGSVSTLKIQRTERGDSAVYLCASRRTSGVCTDTQYFGPGTRLTVL.

This clonotype was counted between two and nine times. The rearrangement uses TRBV29-1 and TRBJ2-3; maybe TRBD2 (5 bases). The CDR3 covers 15 residues. CDR1 is SQVTM, CDR2 ANQGSEA, per germline. Trimming took off 0 bases at V and 4 bases at J, with 14 bases between the two ends. For the CDR3, the DNA is TGCAGCGTTGAAGATTATGAGCGGACCTCAGATACGCAGTATTTT. This sequence encodes CSVEDYERTSDTQYF.

This clonotype was observed at least ten times. Its ends do not fully match the called genes, so a read error is possible. This chain joins TRBV7-7 and TRBJ2-1; D unclear. The CDR3 covers 13 residues. Per the germline V gene, CDR1 is SSHAT and CDR2 is FNYEAQ (reference sequence). Written as DNA, the CDR3 is TGTGCTAGCAGCTTTATCAGCGCTGGTGAGCAGTTCTTC. Translating it yields CASSFISAGEQFF.

This clonotype was seen more than once but under ten times. The chain couples TRBV5-1 to TRBJ2-1; D not certain. V gave up 6 bases and J gave up 6 bases, with 10 bases separating them. Looked up from germline, CDR1 is SGHRS and CDR2 is YFSETQ. CDR3 length: 12 amino acids. The CDR3 loop reads CASKNPGNEQFF. The CDR3 region has the DNA TGCGCCAGCAAAAACCCTGGCAATGAGCAGTTCTTC.

The table lists this clonotype with a few counts. The rearrangement uses TRBV7-2 and TRBJ2-5; D remains unclear. V was cut by 2 bases and J by 0 bases, with 7 bases left in between. This CDR3 region has 14 residues. Germline V gene data show CDR1 as SGHTA and CDR2 as FQGNSA. Here the CDR3 reads CASSLSNHQETQYF. In DNA form, the CDR3 reads TGTGCCAGCAGCTTATCGAACCACCAAGAGACCCAGTACTTC.

This clonotype was found a few times. The CDR3 is CASSKSLSLAAPYNEQFF. The CDR3 DNA reads as TGTGCCAGCAGCAAGAGCCTTAGTCTAGCGGCCCCCTACAATGAGCAGTTCTTC. The V and J genes are TRBV7-3 and TRBJ2-1; TRBD2 matches at 7 bases. V was pared by 5 bases and J by 2 bases, with 15 bases of the junction left unmatched. The CDR3 is 18 amino acids. Germline values: CDR1 SGHTA, CDR2 FQGTGA. The full variable domain, completed using reference TRBV7-3 and TRBJ2-1, is GAGVSQTPSNKVTEKGKYVELRCDPISGHTALYWYRQSLGQGPEFLIYFQGTGAADDSGLPNDRFFAVRPEGSVSTLKIQRTERGDSAVYLCASSKSLSLAAPYNEQFFGPGTRLTVL.

This clonotype was observed a handful of times. The chain uses TRBV6-2 or TRBV6-3 and TRBJ1-5, with D unclear. This CDR3 spans 12 amino acids. Trimming removed 10 bases at V and 6 bases at J, with 13 bases between. Germline loops: CDR1 MNHEY, CDR2 SVGEGT. CDR3 protein: CATDTFGQPQHF. CDR3 DNA sequence: TGTGCCACCGACACCTTCGGTCAGCCCCAGCATTTT.

The V and J genes are TRBV5-1 and TRBJ2-7; D tentatively reads TRBD1 or TRBD2 (5 bases each). CDR1 is SGHRS, CDR2 YFSETQ, per germline. CDR3 length: 14 residues. Trimming shortened V by 4 bases and J by 2 bases, and 13 bases separated the two germline ends. The CDR3 DNA reads as TGCGCCAGCAGCGGGGACGGTTCAACCTACGAGCAGTACTTC. Protein product: CASSGDGSTYEQYF.

This clonotype was seen more than once but under ten times. The chain couples TRBV2 to TRBJ1-5; D might be TRBD1 (6 bases). Germline lookup yields CDR1 SNHLY and CDR2 FYNNEI. V was cut by 6 bases and J by 5 bases, with 11 bases left in between. The CDR3 runs 13 residues. In DNA, the CDR3 is TGTGCCAGCAGGGCCGGACAGTATCAGCCCCAGCATTTT. It yields the protein CASRAGQYQPQHF. Full variable domain (rest looked up from reference TRBV2 and TRBJ1-5): EPEVTQTPSHQVTQMGQEVILRCVPISNHLYFYWYRQILGQKVEFLVSFYNNEISEKSEIFDDQFSVERPDGSNFTLKIRSTKLEDSAMYFCASRAGQYQPQHFGDGTRLSIL.

The genes are TRBV7-3 and TRBJ2-2; 10 bases agree with TRBD1. CDR1 is SGHTA and CDR2 is FQGTGA in the germline V gene. V lost 0 bases, J lost 5 bases, and 9 bases stayed unmatched. The CDR3 is made up of 18 amino acids. CDR3 amino acids: CASSLTDTGTGETGELFF. Written as DNA, the CDR3 is TGTGCCAGCAGCTTAACCGACACCGGGACAGGGGAAACCGGGGAGCTGTTTTTT.

This chain uses TRBV7-2 with TRBJ1-4; D is uncertain. Germline V gene lookup returns CDR1 SGHTA and CDR2 FQGNSA. Between the trimmed V and J ends, which lost 8 bases and 8 bases, there was a span of 15 bases. The CDR3 is 13 amino acids. CDR3 nucleotides: TGTGCCAGCGGGAACAGCCGTAGCGAAAAACTGTTTTTT. Translating gives CASGNSRSEKLFF.

This clonotype was picked up many times. The gene calls are TRBV5-1 and TRBJ2-7; possible D gene TRBD1, 6 bases. Germline values: CDR1 SGHRS, CDR2 YFSETQ. The CDR3 consists of 16 residues. V lost 4 bases, J lost 0 bases, and 17 bases lay in between. The CDR3 spells CASSRGDRSDSYEQYF. CDR3 coding DNA: TGCGCCAGCAGCAGGGGTGACAGGTCCGACTCCTACGAGCAGTACTTC.

The chain recombines TRBV11-2 with TRBJ2-4; 7 positions match TRBD1. Germline CDR1 is SGHAT and CDR2 is FQNNGV. This CDR3 has 15 amino acids. V shed 5 bases, J shed 2 bases, and the junction held 6 bases outside the gene matches. The CDR3 loop is CASSRTGDTKNIQYF. In DNA form, the CDR3 reads TGTGCCAGCAGCCGAACAGGGGACACCAAAAACATTCAGTACTTC. Complete variable domain (other parts from reference TRBV11-2 and TRBJ2-4): EAGVAQSPRYKIIEKRQSVAFWCNPISGHATLYWYQQILGQGPKLLIQFQNNGVVDDSQLPKDRFSAERLKGVDSTLKIQPAKLEDSAVYLCASSRTGDTKNIQYFGAGTRLSVL.

This clonotype came up many times. The chain carries TRBV18 and TRBJ2-1; TRBD1 or TRBD2 may be the D gene (5 bases each). The germline V gene encodes CDR1 KGHSH and CDR2 LQKENI. The CDR3 contains 14 residues. Trimming left V 2 bases short and J 5 bases short, with 10 bases between. The CDR3 reads CASSPLGPNNEQFF. CDR3 nucleotides: TGTGCCAGCTCACCATTGGGACCGAACAATGAGCAGTTCTTC.

This clonotype was seen a few times. At one of its ends the junction is not consistent with the germline gene, which may arise from a read error. J is TRBJ2-3 and V is TRBV7-7; 13 bases match TRBD2. In germline, CDR1 is SSHAT, CDR2 FNYEAQ (reference sequence). The CDR3 consists of 16 residues. This chain's CDR3 is CASSATSGGATDTQYF. In nucleotides, the CDR3 is TGTGCTAGCAGCGCAACTAGCGGGGGGGCGACAGATACGCAGTATTTT.

The sample holds a few counts of this clonotype. J is TRBJ1-1 and V is TRBV27; D is undetermined. The CDR3 has 16 amino acids. V was pared by 3 bases and J by 1 base, with 15 bases between. CDR1 is MNHEY, CDR2 SMNVEV, per germline (reference sequence). DNA of the CDR3: TGTGCCAGCAGTTTTTGGTCCGGGGTGGGGAACACTGAAGCTTTCTTT. Its translation: CASSFWSGVGNTEAFF.

The CDR3 region is CASSGRRRDRVNTGELFF. In nucleotides, the CDR3 is TGTGCCAGCAGCGGGAGACGTCGGGACAGGGTGAACACCGGGGAGCTGTTTTTT. The chain employs TRBV13 and TRBJ2-2; TRBD1 aligns across 9 bases. The CDR3 contains 18 residues. V was pared by 5 bases and J by 1 base, with 11 bases of the junction left unmatched. The germline CDR1 and CDR2 sequences are PRHDT and FYEKMQ (reference sequence).

At least ten counts were recorded for this clonotype. The V gene is TRBV10-2, the J gene TRBJ2-7, with D possibly matching TRBD1 (7 bases). Germline V gene data show CDR1 as WSHSY and CDR2 as SAAADI. The CDR3 has 14 amino acids. With 4 bases removed from V and 1 base from J, the gap between germline ends came to 11 bases. CDR3 sequence (DNA): TGCGCCAGCAGTGTTCAGGGGGGATCCTACGAGCAGTACTTC. Encoded protein: CASSVQGGSYEQYF.

The chain has TRBV7-2 and TRBJ2-1; D is uncertain. The ends were cut back, 1 base at V and 9 bases at J, with 13 bases in the middle. Germline V gene lookup returns CDR1 SGHTA and CDR2 FQGNSA. This CDR3 is 14 amino acids long. This chain's CDR3 is CASSLVPHAAEQFF. The CDR3 nucleotides are TGTGCCAGCAGCTTAGTGCCCCACGCTGCTGAGCAGTTCTTC. Full variable domain (missing parts from reference TRBV7-2 and TRBJ2-1): GAGVSQSPSNKVTEKGKDVELRCDPISGHTALYWYRQSLGQGLEFLIYFQGNSAPDKSGLPSDRFSAERTGGSVSTLTIQRTQQEDSAVYLCASSLVPHAAEQFFGPGTRLTVL.

Ten or more counts support this clonotype. The rearrangement links TRBV10-3 to TRBJ2-1, with a possible D match to TRBD1 (6 bases). In germline, CDR1 is ENHRY, CDR2 SYGVKD. The CDR3 runs 15 residues. The V end was cut by 6 bases, the J end by 7 bases, with 19 bases between. CDR3 sequence reads: CAIRTDRTLVNEQFF. In nucleotides, the CDR3 is TGTGCCATCAGGACCGACAGGACCCTTGTGAATGAGCAGTTCTTC.

This clonotype was seen ten or more times. The chain uses TRBV25-1 and TRBJ2-6; D remains unclear. This CDR3 region has 13 residues. Per the germline V gene, CDR1 is MGHDK and CDR2 is SYGVNS. Trimming removed 8 bases at V and 4 bases at J, with 9 bases between. The CDR3, as DNA: TGTGCCAGCCGTGGGGAAGGGGCCAACGTCCTGACTTTC. Translated: CASRGEGANVLTF.

This clonotype came up a few times. This sequence joins TRBV12-3 or TRBV12-4 and TRBJ2-3, with TRBD2 matching over 9 bases. The CDR3 sequence is 19 residues long. The V gene end was trimmed by 5 bases and the J gene end by 6 bases; junction bases not matched to a gene: 21. The CDR3 nucleotides are TGTGCCAGCAGTACTACGACTAGGGATCTAGCGGGAAGGAGGGATACGCAGTATTTT. It is translated as CASSTTTRDLAGRRDTQYF.

In its sample, this clonotype was seen a few times. V is TRBV7-2 and J is TRBJ2-5, with D perhaps TRBD1 or TRBD2 (5 bases each). Germline lookup yields CDR1 SGHTA and CDR2 FQGNSA. This CDR3 spans 16 amino acids. Trimming stripped 1 base from V and 4 bases from J, with 16 bases between. CDR3 loop: CASSLGGSGGLETQYF. CDR3 bases: TGTGCCAGCAGCTTAGGGGGGTCAGGCGGCCTAGAGACCCAGTACTTC. Variable domain in full (rest from reference TRBV7-2 and TRBJ2-5): GAGVSQSPSNKVTEKGKDVELRCDPISGHTALYWYRQSLGQGLEFLIYFQGNSAPDKSGLPSDRFSAERTGGSVSTLTIQRTQQEDSAVYLCASSLGGSGGLETQYFGPGTRLLVL.

This clonotype was counted only a few times. The chain joins TRBV5-6 to TRBJ2-5, with TRBD2 matching 9 bases. V shed 3 bases, J shed 5 bases, and the junction held 5 bases outside the gene matches. CDR3 length: 14 residues. CDR1 and CDR2 from the germline V gene are SGHDT and YYEEEE. The CDR3 loop is CASSSGTSSETQYF. The CDR3 DNA reads TGTGCCAGCAGCTCAGGGACTAGCTCGGAGACCCAGTACTTC. Full variable domain (outside the CDR3, taken from reference TRBV5-6 and TRBJ2-5): DAGVTQSPTHLIKTRGQQVTLRCSPKSGHDTVSWYQQALGQGPQFIFQYYEEEERQRGNFPDRFSGHQFPNYSSELNVNALLLGDSALYLCASSSGTSSETQYFGPGTRLLVL.